Detailed here is one T cell receptor (beta chain). This sample was included in a study of blood T cell repertoires in COVID-19. V shed 7 bases, J shed 0 bases, and the junction held 7 bases outside the gene matches. The germline CDR1 and CDR2 sequences are SGHVS and FNYEAQ. This CDR3 contains 16 residues. Generated by immunoSEQ multiplex PCR, the TCRdb table keeps only in-frame clones and is missing some. The profile covers roughly 220,000 clones, with roughly four fifths appearing a single time and 1.3% taken by the ten largest. The TCR originated in a woman in her thirties or forties with acute COVID-19. This sequence joins TRBV7-6 and TRBJ2-3; 10 bases map to TRBD2. Sequencing was carried out using PBMCs or T cells enriched from blood (not recorded which). The DNA of the CDR3 is TGTGCCAGCAAGTCTAGCGGGGGAACGAGCACAGATACGCAGTATTTT. Amino acid sequence: CASKSSGGTSTDTQYF. The full variable domain, its missing parts supplied by reference TRBV7-6 and TRBJ2-3, is GAGVSQSPRYKVTKRGQDVALRCDPISGHVSLYWYRQALGQGPEFLTYFNYEAQQDKSGLPNDRFSAERPEGSISTLTIQRTEQRDSAMYRCASKSSGGTSTDTQYFGPGTRLTVL.